Each of the 16 T cell receptor beta chains below was sequenced from the same sample in a study of T cells in localized non-small cell lung cancer. The assay was immunoSEQ multiplex PCR, and TCRdb's table has in-frame clones only and misses some. Among about 59,000 clones listed, 70% to 90% were seen once. Sequenced here: peripheral blood, sampled before any cancer treatment. Every receptor here comes from a man aged 40-75 years with stage I squamous cell lung carcinoma.

The chain carries TRBV7-2 and TRBJ1-2; maybe TRBD1 (5 bases). V shed 4 bases and J shed 2 bases, with 11 bases lying between them. This CDR3 region has 14 residues. Germline CDR1 and CDR2: SGHTA and FQGNSA. The CDR3 nucleotides read TGTGCCAGCAGCTGGAGTGGGGGGAACTATGGCTACACCTTC. It translates to CASSWSGGNYGYTF. Using reference TRBV7-2 and TRBJ1-2 for the parts outside the CDR3, the full variable domain is GAGVSQSPSNKVTEKGKDVELRCDPISGHTALYWYRQSLGQGLEFLIYFQGNSAPDKSGLPSDRFSAERTGGSVSTLTIQRTQQEDSAVYLCASSWSGGNYGYTFGSGTRLTVV.

The CDR3 is CASSFRDTDTQYF. DNA of the CDR3: TGTGCCAGCAGTTTCCGGGACACAGATACGCAGTATTTT. The chain uses TRBV28 and TRBJ2-3; tentative D call: TRBD2 (5 bases). CDR1 MDHEN and CDR2 SYDVKM come from the germline V gene. Trimming took 3 bases from V and 2 from J, leaving 6 bases between them. CDR3 length: 13 residues. Full variable domain (missing parts from reference TRBV28 and TRBJ2-3): DVKVTQSSRYLVKRTGEKVFLECVQDMDHENMFWYRQDPGLGLRLIYFSYDVKMKEKGDIPEGYSVSREKKERFSLILESASTNQTSMYLCASSFRDTDTQYFGPGTRLTVL.

The chain carries TRBV19 and TRBJ2-1; D possibly corresponds to TRBD2 (5 bases). Germline V gene data show CDR1 as LNHDA and CDR2 as SQIVND (reference sequence). The CDR3 is 14 residues long. V was shortened by 5 bases and J by 0 bases, with 8 bases between the two germline ends. CDR3 coding DNA: TGTGCCAGTAGTCGGGGAAGCTCCTACAATGAGCAGTTCTTC. Translation: CASSRGSSYNEQFF.

The chain couples TRBV7-9 to TRBJ2-3, with 7 bases that match TRBD2. The CDR3 consists of 16 residues. Germline V gene data show CDR1 as SEHNR and CDR2 as FQNEAQ (reference sequence). Trimming at V came to 4 bases and at J to 4 bases, leaving 11 bases not matched to a gene. The CDR3 region is CASSSVWSGTSDTQYF. The CDR3 region has the DNA TGTGCCAGCAGCTCGGTCTGGAGCGGGACCTCAGATACGCAGTATTTT.

The CDR3 DNA reads TGCGCCAGCAGCCCCGGACTAGCGGGAGTTGTCGAGACCCAGTACTTC. Protein sequence: CASSPGLAGVVETQYF. J is TRBJ2-5 and V is TRBV5-1; the match to TRBD2 covers 13 bases. With V trimmed by 4 bases and J by 5 bases, 8 bases remained unmatched. This CDR3 is built from 16 residues. From germline, CDR1 is SGHRS and CDR2 YFSETQ.

The table lists this clone with a few counts. The gene calls are TRBV10-3 and TRBJ2-7; TRBD1 is a possible D gene (5 bases). Per germline, CDR1 ENHRY and CDR2 SYGVKD. The CDR3 sequence is 14 residues long. The germline V and J ends were trimmed by 3 bases and 6 bases, with 15 bases remaining between them. CDR3: CAISERGRVGEQYF. The CDR3 region has the DNA TGTGCCATCAGTGAAAGGGGCAGGGTTGGCGAGCAGTACTTC.

The rearrangement links TRBV12-5 to TRBJ2-3; D may be TRBD2 (5 bases). Germline CDR1 and CDR2: LGHNT and FRNRAP. The CDR3 consists of 16 residues. The V end lost 0 bases, the J end lost 4 bases, and 14 bases lay between the germline ends. The CDR3 coding sequence is TGTGCTAGTGGTTTGGTACTCCGATCTAGCTCAGATACGCAGTATTTT. It encodes CASGLVLRSSSDTQYF.

V is TRBV11-2 and J is TRBJ1-2; 10 nucleotides line up with TRBD1. The CDR3 sequence is 15 residues long. The germline V gene encodes CDR1 SGHAT and CDR2 FQNNGV. The V and J ends lost 5 bases and 7 bases, in that order; junction bases with no gene match: 10. The CDR3 sequence: CASSDNRDRGIGYTF. The CDR3 DNA reads as TGTGCCAGCAGCGACAACCGGGACAGGGGAATTGGCTACACCTTC.

A single count supports this clone. The genes are TRBV7-9 and TRBJ2-2; 10 positions agree with TRBD2. The CDR3 contains 17 residues. Looked up from germline, CDR1 is SEHNR and CDR2 is FQNEAQ (reference sequence). Germline trimming cut 2 bases from V and 0 bases from J; bases unmatched to any gene: 3. DNA for the CDR3: TGTGCCAGCAGCTTACGCCTAGCGGGAGCGAACACCGGGGAGCTGTTTTTT. Its translation: CASSLRLAGANTGELFF.

V usage is TRBV6-6 and J usage is TRBJ2-1; 9 positions match TRBD1. The germline V gene has CDR1 MNHNY and CDR2 SVGAGI (reference sequence). The CDR3 runs 15 residues. The ends lost 4 bases at V and 5 bases at J; junction bases unmatched: 6. The CDR3 sequence: CASSFLDRGHNEQFF. Here the CDR3 DNA reads TGTGCCAGCAGTTTCCTGGACAGGGGACACAATGAGCAGTTCTTC.

The chain employs TRBV7-2 and TRBJ2-1; unclear D gene. The CDR3 sequence is 14 residues long. In germline, CDR1 is SGHTA, CDR2 FQGNSA. Trimming cost V 5 bases and J 2 bases, with 10 bases left between them. The CDR3 spells CASSELKTYNEQFF. The CDR3 DNA is TGTGCCAGCAGCGAGCTAAAAACCTACAATGAGCAGTTCTTC.

The CDR3 DNA is TGTGCCAGCAGCGTATTAGGTGATGGCACAGATACGCAGTATTTT. Protein sequence: CASSVLGDGTDTQYF. V and J are TRBV9 and TRBJ2-3; no clear D. The germline V gene has CDR1 SGDLS and CDR2 YYNGEE. V was cut by 1 base and J by 1 base, with 10 bases left in between. The CDR3 spans 15 residues.

A few counts support this clone. J is TRBJ2-7 and V is TRBV5-8; D call uncertain. CDR1 and CDR2 (germline): SGHTS, YDEGEE. V lost 6 bases to trimming and J lost 4 bases, with 14 bases between them. The CDR3 sequence is 13 residues long. The CDR3 loop reads CASIRDMSYEQYF. CDR3 in DNA: TGTGCCAGCATAAGAGACATGAGTTACGAGCAGTACTTC.

The chain couples TRBV18 to TRBJ2-7; D perhaps matches TRBD2 (5 bases). Per germline, CDR1 KGHSH and CDR2 LQKENI. The CDR3 is made up of 14 amino acids. Trimming shortened V by 2 bases and J by 0 bases, and 8 bases separated the two germline ends. CDR3: CASSPGSDSYEQYF. The CDR3 DNA sequence: TGTGCCAGCTCACCAGGGAGTGACTCCTACGAGCAGTACTTC.

CDR3: CASGLGETQYF. CDR3 nucleotide sequence: TGTGCCAGCGGGTTGGGGGAGACCCAGTACTTC. The chain joins TRBV28 to TRBJ2-5; D unclear. From germline, CDR1 is MDHEN and CDR2 SYDVKM. V was trimmed by 8 bases and J by 5 bases, leaving 9 bases between them. The CDR3 consists of 11 residues. The full variable domain, rest sourced from reference TRBV28 and TRBJ2-5, is DVKVTQSSRYLVKRTGEKVFLECVQDMDHENMFWYRQDPGLGLRLIYFSYDVKMKEKGDIPEGYSVSREKKERFSLILESASTNQTSMYLCASGLGETQYFGPGTRLLVL.

This chain connects TRBV6-5 to TRBJ1-5; tentative D call: TRBD1 (6 bases). With 6 bases removed from V and 3 bases from J, the gap between germline ends came to 9 bases. This CDR3 comprises 13 residues. Germline V lookup: CDR1 MNHEY, CDR2 SVGAGI. The chain's CDR3 is CASRGHLNQPQHF. CDR3 DNA: TGTGCCAGCAGGGGACATCTCAATCAGCCCCAGCATTTT.